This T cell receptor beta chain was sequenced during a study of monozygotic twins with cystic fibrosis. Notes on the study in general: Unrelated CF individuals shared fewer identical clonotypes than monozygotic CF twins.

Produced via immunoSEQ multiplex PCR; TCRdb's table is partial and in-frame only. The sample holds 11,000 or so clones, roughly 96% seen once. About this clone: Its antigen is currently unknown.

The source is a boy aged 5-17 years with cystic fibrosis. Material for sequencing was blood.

The CDR3 DNA reads as TGTGCCAGTAGTATAACAGGGGGTCGGCAAAATTCACCCCTCCACTTT. It specifies CASSITGGRQNSPLHF. The V call is TRBV19, the J call TRBJ1-6; TRBD1 matches at 8 bases. This CDR3 spans 16 amino acids. V shed 2 bases and J 7 bases; nucleotides not matched to a gene: 7. Germline loops: CDR1 LNHDA, CDR2 SQIVND (reference sequence).